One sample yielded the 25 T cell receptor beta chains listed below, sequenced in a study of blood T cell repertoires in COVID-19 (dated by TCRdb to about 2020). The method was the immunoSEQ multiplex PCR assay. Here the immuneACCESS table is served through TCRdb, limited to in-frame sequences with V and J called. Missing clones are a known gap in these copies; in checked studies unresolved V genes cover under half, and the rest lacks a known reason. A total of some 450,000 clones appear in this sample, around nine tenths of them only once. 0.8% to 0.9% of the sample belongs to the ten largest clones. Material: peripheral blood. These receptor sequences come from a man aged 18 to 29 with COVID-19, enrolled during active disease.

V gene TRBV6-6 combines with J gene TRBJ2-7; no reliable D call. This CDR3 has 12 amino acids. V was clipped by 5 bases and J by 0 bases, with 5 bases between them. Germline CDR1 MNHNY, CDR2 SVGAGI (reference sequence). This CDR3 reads CASSPSSYEQYF. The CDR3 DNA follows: TGTGCCAGCAGTCCCAGCTCCTACGAGCAGTACTTC.

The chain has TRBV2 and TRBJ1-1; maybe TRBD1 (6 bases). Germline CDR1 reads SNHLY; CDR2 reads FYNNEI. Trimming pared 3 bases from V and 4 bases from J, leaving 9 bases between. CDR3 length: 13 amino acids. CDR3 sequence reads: CASSDKGGTEAFF. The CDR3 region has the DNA TGTGCCAGCAGTGATAAAGGGGGCACTGAAGCTTTCTTT.

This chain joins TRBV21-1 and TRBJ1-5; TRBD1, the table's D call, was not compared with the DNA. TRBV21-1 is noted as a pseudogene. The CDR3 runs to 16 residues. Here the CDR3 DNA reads TGTGCCCCGGACAGGGGGCACGATTATAGCAATCAGCCCCAGCATTTT. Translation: CAPDRGHDYSNQPQHF.

The CDR3 DNA reads TGTGCCAGCAGTTCCACGACAGGGGGCACAGATACGCAGTATTTT. Protein product: CASSSTTGGTDTQYF. The chain employs TRBV6-5 and TRBJ2-3, with 8 positions matching TRBD1. V gave up 4 bases and J gave up 1 base; unmatched junction bases: 4. CDR1 and CDR2 (germline): MNHEY, SVGAGI. The CDR3 sequence is 15 residues long.

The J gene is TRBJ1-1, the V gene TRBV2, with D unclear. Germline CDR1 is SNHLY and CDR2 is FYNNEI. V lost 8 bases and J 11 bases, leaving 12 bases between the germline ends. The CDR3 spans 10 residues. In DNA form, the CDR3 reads TGTGCCAGCTCCGAACGCCGGGCTTTCTTT. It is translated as CASSERRAFF.

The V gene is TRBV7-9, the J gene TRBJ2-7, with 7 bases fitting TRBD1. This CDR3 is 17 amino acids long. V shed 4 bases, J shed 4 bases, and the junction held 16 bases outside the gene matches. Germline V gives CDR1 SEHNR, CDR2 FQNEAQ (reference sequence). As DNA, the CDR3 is TGTGCCAGCAGCTCTAGTATTACAGGGGTGTTTTCGTACGAGCAGTACTTC. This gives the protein CASSSSITGVFSYEQYF. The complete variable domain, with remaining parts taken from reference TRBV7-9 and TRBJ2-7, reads DTGVSQNPRHKITKRGQNVTFRCDPISEHNRLYWYRQTLGQGPEFLTYFQNEAQLEKSRLLSDRFSAERPKGSFSTLEIQRTEQGDSAMYLCASSSSITGVFSYEQYFGPGTRLTVT.

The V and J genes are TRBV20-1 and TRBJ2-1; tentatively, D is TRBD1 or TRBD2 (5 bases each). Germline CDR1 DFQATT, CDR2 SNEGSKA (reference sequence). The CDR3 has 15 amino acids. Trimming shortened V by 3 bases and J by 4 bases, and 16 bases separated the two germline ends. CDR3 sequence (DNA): TGCAGTGCTAGTGGGGGAGAAGCTAAATACAATGAGCAGTTCTTC. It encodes CSASGGEAKYNEQFF.

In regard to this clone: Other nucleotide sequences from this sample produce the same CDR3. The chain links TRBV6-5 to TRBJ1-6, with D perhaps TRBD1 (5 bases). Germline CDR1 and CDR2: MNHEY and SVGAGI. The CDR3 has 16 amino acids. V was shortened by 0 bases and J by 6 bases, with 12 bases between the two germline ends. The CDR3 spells CASSYSGGRGNSPLHF. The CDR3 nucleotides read TGTGCCAGCAGTTACTCGGGAGGTAGGGGTAATTCACCCCTCCACTTT.

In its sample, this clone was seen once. CDR3 in DNA: TGTGCCAGCAGCTTCCCTAGCGGGGTATCTGAGCAGTTCTTC. It is translated as CASSFPSGVSEQFF. This chain joins TRBV7-9 and TRBJ2-1; 9 bases agree with TRBD2. Per germline, CDR1 SEHNR and CDR2 FQNEAQ (reference sequence). CDR3 length: 14 residues. After removal of 3 bases from V and 9 bases from J, the junction contained 6 bases not matched to a gene.

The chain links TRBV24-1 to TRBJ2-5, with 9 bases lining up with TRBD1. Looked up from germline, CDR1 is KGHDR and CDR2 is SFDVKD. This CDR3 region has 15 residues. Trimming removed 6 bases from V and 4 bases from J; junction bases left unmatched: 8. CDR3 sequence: CATSNPGTGIETQYF. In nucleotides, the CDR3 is TGTGCCACCAGTAACCCCGGGACAGGGATAGAGACCCAGTACTTC.

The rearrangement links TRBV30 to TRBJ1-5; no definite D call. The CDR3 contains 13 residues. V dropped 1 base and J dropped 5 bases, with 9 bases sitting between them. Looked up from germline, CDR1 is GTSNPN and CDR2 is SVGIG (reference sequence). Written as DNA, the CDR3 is TGTGCCTGGAGTGACAAGTTCGATCAGCCCCAGCATTTT. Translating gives CAWSDKFDQPQHF. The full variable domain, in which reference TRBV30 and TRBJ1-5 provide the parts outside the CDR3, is SQTIHQWPATLVQPVGSPLSLECTVEGTSNPNLYWYRQAAGRGLQLLFYSVGIGQISSEVPQNLSASRPQDRQFILSSKKLLLSDSGFYLCAWSDKFDQPQHFGDGTRLSIL.

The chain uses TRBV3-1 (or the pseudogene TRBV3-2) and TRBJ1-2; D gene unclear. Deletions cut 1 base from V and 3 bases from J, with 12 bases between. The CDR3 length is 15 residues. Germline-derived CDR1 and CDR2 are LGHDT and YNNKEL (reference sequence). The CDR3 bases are TGTGCCAGCAGCCAAGCCCCCAGTGAGGACTATGGCTACACCTTC. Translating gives CASSQAPSEDYGYTF.

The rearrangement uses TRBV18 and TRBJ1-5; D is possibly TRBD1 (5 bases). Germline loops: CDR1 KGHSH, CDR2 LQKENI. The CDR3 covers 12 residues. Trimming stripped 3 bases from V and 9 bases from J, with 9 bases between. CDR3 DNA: TGTGCCAGCTCACCCGCTCAGGGGCCCCAGCATTTT. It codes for CASSPAQGPQHF.

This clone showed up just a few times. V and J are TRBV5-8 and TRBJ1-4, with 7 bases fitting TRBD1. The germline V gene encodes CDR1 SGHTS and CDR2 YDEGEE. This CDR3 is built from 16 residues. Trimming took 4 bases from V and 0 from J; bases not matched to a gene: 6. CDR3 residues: CASSPTGTATNEKLFF. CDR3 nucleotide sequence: TGTGCCAGCAGCCCGACCGGGACAGCAACTAATGAAAAACTGTTTTTT.

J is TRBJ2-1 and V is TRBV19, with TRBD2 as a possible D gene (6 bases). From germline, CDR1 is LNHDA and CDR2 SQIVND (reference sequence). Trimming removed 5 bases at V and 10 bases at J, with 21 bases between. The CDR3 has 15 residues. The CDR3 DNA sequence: TGTGCCAGTAGTGCATTACCGGGAGCCGAATTGGAGCAGTTCTTC. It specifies CASSALPGAELEQFF.

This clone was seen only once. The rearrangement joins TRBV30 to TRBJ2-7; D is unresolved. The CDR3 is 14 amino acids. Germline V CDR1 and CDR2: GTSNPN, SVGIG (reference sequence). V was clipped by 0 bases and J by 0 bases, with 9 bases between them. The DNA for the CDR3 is TGTGCCTGGAGTGTACAACGGGTCTCCTACGAGCAGTACTTC. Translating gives CAWSVQRVSYEQYF. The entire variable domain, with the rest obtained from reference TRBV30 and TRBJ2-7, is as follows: SQTIHQWPATLVQPVGSPLSLECTVEGTSNPNLYWYRQAAGRGLQLLFYSVGIGQISSEVPQNLSASRPQDRQFILSSKKLLLSDSGFYLCAWSVQRVSYEQYFGPGTRLTVT.

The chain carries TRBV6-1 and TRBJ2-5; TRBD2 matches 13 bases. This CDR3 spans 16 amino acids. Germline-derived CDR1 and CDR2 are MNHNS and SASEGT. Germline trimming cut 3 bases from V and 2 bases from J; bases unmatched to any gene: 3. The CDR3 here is CASSEGLAGPQETQYF. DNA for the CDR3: TGTGCCAGCAGTGAGGGACTAGCGGGACCACAAGAGACCCAGTACTTC.

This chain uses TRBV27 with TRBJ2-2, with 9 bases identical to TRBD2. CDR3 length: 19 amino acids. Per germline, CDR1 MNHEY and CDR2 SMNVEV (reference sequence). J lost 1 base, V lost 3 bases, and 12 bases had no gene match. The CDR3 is CASSFSGRGVKGNTGELFF. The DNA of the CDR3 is TGTGCCAGCAGTTTTAGCGGGAGAGGGGTGAAAGGGAACACCGGGGAGCTGTTTTTT.

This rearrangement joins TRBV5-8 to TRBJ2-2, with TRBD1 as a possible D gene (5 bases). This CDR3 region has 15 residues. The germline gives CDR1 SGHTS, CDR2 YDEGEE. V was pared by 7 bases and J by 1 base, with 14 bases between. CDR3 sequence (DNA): TGTGCCAGCTTCGCTGGGGCGGTGAACACCGGGGAGCTGTTTTTT. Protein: CASFAGAVNTGELFF.

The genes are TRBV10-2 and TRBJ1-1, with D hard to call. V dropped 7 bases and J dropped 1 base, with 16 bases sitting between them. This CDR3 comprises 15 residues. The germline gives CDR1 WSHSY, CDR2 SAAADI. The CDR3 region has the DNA TGCGCCAGCAAGCTTTCATCTGTCACGAACACTGAAGCTTTCTTT. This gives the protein CASKLSSVTNTEAFF.

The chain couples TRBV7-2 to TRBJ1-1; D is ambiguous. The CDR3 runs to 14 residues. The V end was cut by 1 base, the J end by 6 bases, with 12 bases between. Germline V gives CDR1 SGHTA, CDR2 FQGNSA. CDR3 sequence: CASSLGVRGAEAFF. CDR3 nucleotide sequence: TGTGCCAGCAGCTTAGGTGTCCGAGGCGCTGAAGCTTTCTTT. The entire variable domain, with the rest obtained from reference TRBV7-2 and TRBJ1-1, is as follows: GAGVSQSPSNKVTEKGKDVELRCDPISGHTALYWYRQSLGQGLEFLIYFQGNSAPDKSGLPSDRFSAERTGGSVSTLTIQRTQQEDSAVYLCASSLGVRGAEAFFGQGTRLTVV.

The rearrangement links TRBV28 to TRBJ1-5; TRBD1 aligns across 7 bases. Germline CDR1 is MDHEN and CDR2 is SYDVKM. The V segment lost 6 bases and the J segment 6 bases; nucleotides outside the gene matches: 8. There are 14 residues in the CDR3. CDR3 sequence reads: CASRPGGRTQPQHF. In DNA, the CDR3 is TGTGCCAGCAGACCAGGGGGTCGAACTCAGCCCCAGCATTTT.

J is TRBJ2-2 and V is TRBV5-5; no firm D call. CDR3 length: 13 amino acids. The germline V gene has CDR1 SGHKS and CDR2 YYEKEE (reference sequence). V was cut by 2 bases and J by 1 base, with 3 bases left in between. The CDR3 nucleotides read TGTGCCAGCAGCTTCGGGAACACCGGGGAGCTGTTTTTT. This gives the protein CASSFGNTGELFF.

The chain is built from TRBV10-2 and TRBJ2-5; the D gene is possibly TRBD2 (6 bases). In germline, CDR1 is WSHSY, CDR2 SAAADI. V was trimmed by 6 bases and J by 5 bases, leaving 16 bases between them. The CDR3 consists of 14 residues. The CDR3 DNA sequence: TGCGCCAGCAGCGATCCGGGACTTTTGGAGACCCAGTACTTC. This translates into CASSDPGLLETQYF.

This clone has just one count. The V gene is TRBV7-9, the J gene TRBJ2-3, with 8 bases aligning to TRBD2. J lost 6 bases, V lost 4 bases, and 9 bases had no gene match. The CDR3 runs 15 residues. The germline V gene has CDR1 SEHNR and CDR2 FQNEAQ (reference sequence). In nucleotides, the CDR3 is TGTGCCAGCAGCTCGAGAAGCGGGAGAATGGATACGCAGTATTTT. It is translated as CASSSRSGRMDTQYF.